A single sample gave rise to the 9 T cell receptor beta chains below, sequenced in a study of T-cell memory formation after mild COVID-19. Via MiXCR, TCRdb re-called the 5' RACE reads, giving one row per CDR3 protein. The table records approximately 390,000 distinct CDR3 sequences, roughly 15% of them present only once. Sequencing input: PBMCs or a T cell subset sorted from them (not recorded which). The receptors come from a man younger than 35 who had mild COVID-19 (a few samples of this study predate the infection). Cell type and time point are not known.

This clonotype was detected only a few times. This chain uses TRBV7-2 with TRBJ1-2; D is possibly TRBD1 (5 bases). The germline gives CDR1 SGHTA, CDR2 FQGNSA. The V and J ends lost 4 bases and 8 bases respectively, with 26 bases between them. This CDR3 has 17 residues. The chain's CDR3 is CASSSRSLDTLHRGYTF. The CDR3 coding sequence is TGTGCCAGCAGCTCCAGGAGTCTGGACACCCTTCACCGGGGCTACACCTTC.

This clonotype was counted a few times. The chain couples TRBV12-3 or TRBV12-4 to TRBJ2-2, with D perhaps matching TRBD1 (6 bases). The CDR3 is 15 amino acids. Trimming cost V 6 bases and J 2 bases, with 13 bases left between them. Here the CDR3 DNA reads TGTGCCAGCAGGGCTAGGACAGCCAACACCGGGGAGCTGTTTTTT. It yields the protein CASRARTANTGELFF.

The gene calls are TRBV29-1 and TRBJ2-3; the D gene is possibly TRBD2 (5 bases). Per the germline V gene, CDR1 is SQVTM and CDR2 is ANQGSEA. CDR3 length: 16 amino acids. V was trimmed by 3 bases and J by 1 base, leaving 17 bases between them. The chain's CDR3 is CSVDRAAGGRTDTQYF. The DNA of the CDR3 is TGCAGCGTTGACCGGGCCGCAGGAGGTCGCACAGATACGCAGTATTTT.

This clonotype has at least ten counts. V gene TRBV18 combines with J gene TRBJ2-1; 7 nucleotides match TRBD2. The CDR3 is made up of 20 amino acids. Trimming at V came to 3 bases and at J to 9 bases, leaving 26 bases not matched to a gene. CDR1 and CDR2 (germline): KGHSH, LQKENI. CDR3 DNA sequence: TGTGCCAGCTCACCTTGGGGATCCGTGGCGGGGGTGCTGGGATTGAGTGAGCAGTTCTTC. It is translated as CASSPWGSVAGVLGLSEQFF.

This clonotype was seen only a few times. The rearrangement uses TRBV20-1 and TRBJ1-1; D gene unclear. V was pared by 1 base and J by 6 bases, with 15 bases between. The CDR3 is 14 residues long. Germline V CDR1 and CDR2: DFQATT, SNEGSKA (reference sequence). The CDR3 DNA is TGCAGTGCTAGAGTGACCCGACCAAGGGCTGAAGCTTTCTTT. Protein sequence: CSARVTRPRAEAFF.

The CDR3 DNA reads as TGTGCCAGCAGCTTAGGAAGGGCTGAAGCTTTCTTT. Translating gives CASSLGRAEAFF. V and J are TRBV7-2 and TRBJ1-1; D is ambiguous. The CDR3 has 12 residues. Trimming removed 1 base from V and 6 bases from J, with 6 bases in between. Germline lookup yields CDR1 SGHTA and CDR2 FQGNSA.

This clonotype was seen ten or more times. This chain links TRBV12-3 or TRBV12-4 with TRBJ1-1; 7 bases align to TRBD1. There are 13 residues in the CDR3. With V trimmed by 6 bases and J by 4 bases, 5 bases remained unmatched. CDR3: CASRRGLSTEAFF. In nucleotides, the CDR3 is TGTGCCAGCAGAAGGGGGCTGAGCACTGAAGCTTTCTTT.

This clonotype was counted only a few times. The chain combines TRBV3-1 with TRBJ1-2; D not certain. Trimming cost V 4 bases and J 0 bases, with 15 bases left between them. The V gene's germline CDR1 is LGHDT and CDR2 YNNKEL (reference sequence). The CDR3 totals 16 residues. The CDR3 spells CASSRGISEANYGYTF. The CDR3 DNA follows: TGTGCCAGCAGCCGAGGGATCTCGGAGGCTAACTATGGCTACACCTTC.

The gene calls are TRBV12-3 or TRBV12-4 and TRBJ1-1, with 10 bases that match TRBD1. This CDR3 region has 15 residues. Germline trimming cut 5 bases from V and 2 bases from J; bases unmatched to any gene: 5. The CDR3 reads CASSRRTGGNTEAFF. Here the CDR3 DNA reads TGTGCCAGCAGTAGGAGGACAGGGGGAAACACTGAAGCTTTCTTT.